These 8 T cell receptor beta chains originate from one sample sequenced in a study of T cell repertoires in cytomegalovirus infection. Via MiXCR, TCRdb re-called the reads, giving one row per CDR3 protein. The sample shows some 350,000 distinct CDR3 sequences, 34% of them seen only once. Antigens for these TCRs are unknown. Here the sequenced sample was cultured PBMCs, taken from culture after CMV antigen stimulation. All receptors come from a human donor in good health (CMV status not recorded). Some clones in this sample may be carry-over from other donors' samples.

In this sample, this clonotype turned up a few times. This rearrangement joins TRBV7-9 to TRBJ2-7, with D possibly being TRBD2 (6 bases). V shed 4 bases and J shed 4 bases, with 14 bases lying between them. Germline CDR1 SEHNR, CDR2 FQNEAQ (reference sequence). The CDR3 runs to 14 residues. The CDR3 nucleotides read TGTGCCAGCAGCTCAACAATGGGAGGATACGAGCAGTACGTC. It yields the protein CASSSTMGGYEQYV.

As concerns this clonotype: A much larger clone sits a single nucleotide away, making a read error possible. The chain recombines TRBV28 with TRBJ2-5; unclear D gene. The CDR3 totals 11 residues. Germline CDR1 and CDR2: MDHEN and SYDVKM. The CDR3: CASSFGQTQHF. The CDR3 DNA is TGTGCCAGCAGTTTTGGTCAGACCCAGCACTTC.

This clonotype came up a few times. The chain employs TRBV7-2 and TRBJ2-7, with D unresolved. V was cut by 1 base and J by 4 bases, with 8 bases left in between. Germline lookup yields CDR1 SGHTA and CDR2 FQGNSA. The CDR3 length is 13 residues. The CDR3, as DNA: TGTGCCAGCAGCTTAGGTTGGGGTTACGAGCAGTACGTC. Translating it yields CASSLGWGYEQYV.

V usage is TRBV4-1 and J usage is TRBJ1-2; D unclear. The CDR3 covers 14 residues. Trimming removed 0 bases from V and 0 bases from J, with 5 bases in between. Per germline, CDR1 MGHRA and CDR2 YSYEKL. Written as DNA, the CDR3 is TGCGCCAGCAGCCAAGATGAGACTAACTATGGCTACACCTTC. Amino acid sequence: CASSQDETNYGYTF.

The genes are TRBV20-1 and TRBJ2-5; 7 positions match TRBD2. Germline CDR1 DFQATT, CDR2 SNEGSKA (reference sequence). The CDR3 covers 18 residues. The V gene end was trimmed by 0 bases and the J gene end by 5 bases; junction bases not matched to a gene: 18. For the CDR3, the DNA is TGCAGTGCTAGAGATCCTGGGGTAGCGGGTCCTCTCGGGGAGACCCAGTACTTC. Translating it yields CSARDPGVAGPLGETQYF.

This chain links TRBV4-1 with TRBJ1-1, with D possibly TRBD1 on 5 matching bases. The CDR3 sequence is 18 residues long. Germline-derived CDR1 and CDR2 are MGHRA and YSYEKL. The V end lost 3 bases, the J end lost 0 bases, and 20 bases lay between the germline ends. As DNA, the CDR3 is TGCGCCAGCAGCCAGAAATCCCCTCCGGGACCGATGAACACTGAAGCTTTCTTT. Residues: CASSQKSPPGPMNTEAFF.

The sample holds a few counts of this clonotype. The chain uses TRBV24-1 and TRBJ2-3; TRBD2 is a possible D gene (6 bases). Looked up from germline, CDR1 is KGHDR and CDR2 is SFDVKD. The CDR3 contains 18 residues. With 1 base removed from V and 5 bases from J, the gap between germline ends came to 21 bases. The CDR3 loop is CATSDFREFRGQGDTQYF. DNA of the CDR3: TGTGCCACCAGTGATTTCCGGGAGTTCCGGGGCCAAGGAGATACGCAGTATTTT.

Here the CDR3 DNA reads TGTGCCAGCAGCTTAGCCCTTAACACAGATACGCAGTATTTT. This gives the protein CASSLALNTDTQYF. V is TRBV7-2 and J is TRBJ2-3; D not resolved. Trimming stripped 0 bases from V and 2 bases from J, with 6 bases between. CDR1 is SGHTA, CDR2 FQGNSA, per germline. The CDR3 is made up of 14 amino acids.